This T cell receptor (beta chain) is from a study of blood T cells in healthy people across ages. In the case of this clonotype: Its matching antigen is unknown.

Notes on the study in general: PBMC samples, being unsorted, prevented any conclusive comparison of naive and antigen-experienced cells.

With 2 bases removed from V and 2 bases from J, the gap between germline ends came to 10 bases. The CDR3 runs to 14 residues. CDR1 and CDR2 (germline): KGHSH, LQKENI. In terms of origin and age, donors were healthy Caucasian individuals from Russia aged roughly 6 to 95. The study isolated at least 6.5 million PBMCs from each sample. Primers used in a second PCR of about 6 to 11 cycles were a sample-barcoded 5' primer and a J-beta primer mix. TCRdb passed the 5' RACE reads through MiXCR, listing each CDR3 protein once. Altogether over 300,000 distinct CDR3 sequences are present, 52% being singletons, with the ten largest covering around 49%.

What was sequenced was blood. The sequence was collected from a man aged 55 to 70 in good health. V and J are TRBV18 and TRBJ2-7; D might be TRBD1 or TRBD2, each matching 5 bases. CDR3 sequence reads: CASSPGGRAYEQYF. DNA of the CDR3: TGTGCCAGCTCACCAGGGGGACGGGCCTACGAGCAGTACTTC.